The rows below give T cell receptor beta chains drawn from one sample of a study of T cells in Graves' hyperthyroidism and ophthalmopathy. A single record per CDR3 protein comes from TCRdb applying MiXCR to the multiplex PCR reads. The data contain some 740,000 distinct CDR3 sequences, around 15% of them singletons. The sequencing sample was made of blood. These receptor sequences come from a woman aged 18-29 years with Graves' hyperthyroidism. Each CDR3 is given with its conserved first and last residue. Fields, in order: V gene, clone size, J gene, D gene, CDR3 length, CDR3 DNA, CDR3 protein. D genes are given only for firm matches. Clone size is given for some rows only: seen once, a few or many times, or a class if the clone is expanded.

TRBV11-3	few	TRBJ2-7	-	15	TGTGCCAGCAGCTTAGTATCCCTTGCGGGTTCCGAGCAGTACTTC	CASSLVSLAGSEQYF
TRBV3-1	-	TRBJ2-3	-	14	TGTGCCAGCAGCCAAGCGACCCTTCGGGGTACGCAGTATTTT	CASSQATLRGTQYF
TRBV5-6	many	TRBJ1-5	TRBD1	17	TGTGCCAGCAGCCTATTGGCGGGGACAGGGGAAAATCAGCCCCAGCATTTT	CASSLLAGTGENQPQHF
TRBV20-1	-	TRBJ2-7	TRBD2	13	TGCAGTGCTAGATTAGCGGGAGCTCCCGAGCAGTACTTC	CSARLAGAPEQYF
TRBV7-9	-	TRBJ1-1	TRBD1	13	TGTGCCAGCAGCGAGGGGGCACACACTGAAGCTTTCTTT	CASSEGAHTEAFF
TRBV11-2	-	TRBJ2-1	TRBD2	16	TGTGCCAGCAGCCTGCAACCTCCTAGCGGGGGTAGTGAGCAGTTCTTC	CASSLQPPSGGSEQFF
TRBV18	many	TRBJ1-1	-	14	TGTGCCAGCTCCGCAGACAGCCTCATCACTGAAGCTTTCTTT	CASSADSLITEAFF
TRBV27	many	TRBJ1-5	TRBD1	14	TGTGCCAGCAGTTCCCACAGGGGAGATCAGCCCCAGCATTTT	CASSSHRGDQPQHF
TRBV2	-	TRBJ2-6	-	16	TGTGCCAGCAGCCGGGACGTACTCTCTGGGGCCAACGTCCTGACTTTC	CASSRDVLSGANVLTF
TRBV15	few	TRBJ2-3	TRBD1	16	TGTGCCACCAGCATGGGGACAGGGATTTTCACAGATACGCAGTATTTT	CATSMGTGIFTDTQYF
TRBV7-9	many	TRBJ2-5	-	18	TGTGCCAGCAGCATCAGTAGGGGGACTACCCCACTGGAAGAGACCCAGTACTTC	CASSISRGTTPLEETQYF
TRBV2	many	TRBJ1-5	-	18	TGTGCCAGCAGTGAAAAGGTCGGAGAATGGAGCAGCAATCAGCCCCAGCATTTT	CASSEKVGEWSSNQPQHF
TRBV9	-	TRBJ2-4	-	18	TGTGCCAGCAGCGCTCCTCGACTAAGGGTAGTAGCCAAAAACATTCAGTACTTC	CASSAPRLRVVAKNIQYF
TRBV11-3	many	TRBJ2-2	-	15	TGTGCCAGCAGCTTAGGTTGGGCGAACACCGGGGAGCTGTTTTTT	CASSLGWANTGELFF
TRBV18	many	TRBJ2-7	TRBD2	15	TGTGCCAGCTCACCTGGACTAGCGGACTTTTACGAGCAGTACTTC	CASSPGLADFYEQYF
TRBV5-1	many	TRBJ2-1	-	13	TGCGCCAGCAGCTTGGGGGACGGTACTGAGCAGTTCTTC	CASSLGDGTEQFF
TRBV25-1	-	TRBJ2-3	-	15	TGTGCCAGCAGTGAATACCGAGGGAGCGCAGATACGCAGTATTTT	CASSEYRGSADTQYF
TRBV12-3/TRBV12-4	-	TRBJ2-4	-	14	TGTGCCAGCACTCTTAGCGTGGTCAAAAACATTCAGTACTTC	CASTLSVVKNIQYF
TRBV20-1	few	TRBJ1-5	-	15	TGCAGTGCCCCCCGAGGGGCTTATAGCAATCAGCCCCAGCATTTT	CSAPRGAYSNQPQHF
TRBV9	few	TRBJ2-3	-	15	TGTGCCAGCAGCGTAGTGGGCGGACGGGCAGATACGCAGTATTTT	CASSVVGGRADTQYF
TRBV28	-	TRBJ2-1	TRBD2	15	TGTGCCAGCAGTTTAGCGGGAGGGGGGAACAATGAGCAGTTCTTC	CASSLAGGGNNEQFF
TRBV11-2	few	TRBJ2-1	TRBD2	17	TGTGCCAGCAGCTTAGAGCCTAGCGGGGTAGGGTACAATGAGCAGTTCTTC	CASSLEPSGVGYNEQFF
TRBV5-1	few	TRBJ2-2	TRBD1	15	TGCGCCAGCAGCTTAGACAGGGGAGTGACCGGGGAGCTGTTTTTT	CASSLDRGVTGELFF
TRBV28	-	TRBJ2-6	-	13	TGTGCCAGCAGTACCGAAGGGGCCAACGTCCTGACTTTC	CASSTEGANVLTF
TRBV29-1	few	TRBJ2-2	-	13	TGCAGCGTTGAGGGCGGGCACACCGGGGAGCTGTTTTTT	CSVEGGHTGELFF
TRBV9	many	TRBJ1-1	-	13	TGTGCCAGCAGCGCGAATCAGAACACTGAAGCTTTCTTT	CASSANQNTEAFF
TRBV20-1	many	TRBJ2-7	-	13	TGCAGTGCTAGAGTCGTCACAGACTACGAGCAGTACTTC	CSARVVTDYEQYF
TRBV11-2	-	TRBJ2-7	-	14	TGTGCCAGCAGCCCCGGGGACGGACCCTACGAGCAGTACTTC	CASSPGDGPYEQYF
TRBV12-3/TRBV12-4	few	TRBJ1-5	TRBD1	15	TGTGCCAGCACCCCGGGACAGGGTGGCAATCAGCCCCAGCATTTT	CASTPGQGGNQPQHF
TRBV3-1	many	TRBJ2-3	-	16	TGTGCCAGCAGCCAAGATAGGAGACCTAGAACAGATACGCAGTATTTT	CASSQDRRPRTDTQYF
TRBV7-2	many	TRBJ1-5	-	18	TGTGCCAGCAGCTTAATCCCGGCCCATCGGGGGGGCAAACAGCCCCAGCATTTT	CASSLIPAHRGGKQPQHF
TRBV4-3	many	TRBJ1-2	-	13	TGCGCCAGCAGCCAGGGACCTAACTATGGCTACACCTTC	CASSQGPNYGYTF